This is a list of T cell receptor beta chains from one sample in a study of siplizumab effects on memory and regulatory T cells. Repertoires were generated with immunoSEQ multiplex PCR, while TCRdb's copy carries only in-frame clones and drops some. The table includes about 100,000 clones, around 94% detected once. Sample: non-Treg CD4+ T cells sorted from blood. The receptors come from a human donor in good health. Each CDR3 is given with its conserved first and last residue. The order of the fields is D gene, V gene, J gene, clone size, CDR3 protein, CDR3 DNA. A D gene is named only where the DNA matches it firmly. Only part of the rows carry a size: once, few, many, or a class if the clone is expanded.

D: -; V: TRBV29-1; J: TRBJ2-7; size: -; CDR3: CSAKGVGYEQYF; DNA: TGCAGCGCGAAGGGAGTGGGTTACGAGCAGTACTTC
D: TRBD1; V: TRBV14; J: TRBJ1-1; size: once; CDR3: CASSPQTGLNTEAFF; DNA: TGTGCCAGCAGCCCGCAGACAGGGCTAAACACTGAAGCTTTCTTT
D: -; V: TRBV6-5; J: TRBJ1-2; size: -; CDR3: CASSYLGDYGYTF; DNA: TGTGCCAGCAGTTACTTAGGAGACTATGGCTACACCTTC
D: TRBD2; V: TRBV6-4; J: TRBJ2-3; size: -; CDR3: CASSPGLDLSYTDTQYF; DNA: TGTGCCAGCAGTCCGGGACTAGATCTTTCTTATACAGATACGCAGTATTTT
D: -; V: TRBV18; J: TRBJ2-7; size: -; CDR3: CASSGPQAYEQYF; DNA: TGTGCCAGCTCCGGGCCCCAAGCCTACGAGCAGTACTTC
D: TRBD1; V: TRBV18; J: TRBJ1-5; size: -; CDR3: CASSPTQGAGQPQHF; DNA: TGTGCCAGCTCACCAACCCAGGGGGCCGGGCAGCCCCAGCATTTT
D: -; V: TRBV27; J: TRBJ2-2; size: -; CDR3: CASKWVGLDTGELFF; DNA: TGTGCCAGCAAGTGGGTCGGGTTGGACACCGGGGAGCTGTTTTTT
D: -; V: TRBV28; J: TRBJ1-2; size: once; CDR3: CASSFQGSYGYTF; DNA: TGTGCCAGCAGTTTTCAAGGGAGCTATGGCTACACCTTC
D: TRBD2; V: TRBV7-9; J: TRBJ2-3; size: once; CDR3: CASSLSVRAGGVDTQYF; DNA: TGTGCCAGCAGCTTATCGGTTAGAGCGGGAGGAGTAGATACGCAGTATTTT
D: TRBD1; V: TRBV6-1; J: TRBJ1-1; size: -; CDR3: CASSKRQGEAFF; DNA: TGTGCCAGCAGCAAAAGACAGGGTGAAGCTTTCTTT
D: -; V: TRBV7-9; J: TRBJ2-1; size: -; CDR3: CASSLVAVSEQFF; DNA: TGTGCCAGCAGCTTAGTGGCAGTAAGTGAGCAGTTCTTC
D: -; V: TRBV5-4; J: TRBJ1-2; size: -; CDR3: CASSLVTGTYGYTF; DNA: TGTGCCAGCAGCTTGGTAACAGGGACCTATGGCTACACCTTC
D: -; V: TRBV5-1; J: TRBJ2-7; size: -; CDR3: CASSLEPISSYEQYF; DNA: TGCGCCAGCAGCTTGGAACCGATCAGCTCCTACGAGCAGTACTTC
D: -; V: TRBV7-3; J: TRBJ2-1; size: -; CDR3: CASSKTGLVGNEQFF; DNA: TGTGCCAGCAGCAAGACGGGACTTGTGGGCAATGAGCAGTTCTTC
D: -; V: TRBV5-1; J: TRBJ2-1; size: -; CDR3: CASSLDRSSSYNEQFF; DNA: TGCGCCAGCAGCTTGGACAGGTCTAGCTCCTACAATGAGCAGTTCTTC
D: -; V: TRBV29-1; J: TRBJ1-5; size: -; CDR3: CSVVVDGGQPQHF; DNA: TGCAGCGTTGTTGTGGATGGGGGCCAGCCCCAGCATTTT
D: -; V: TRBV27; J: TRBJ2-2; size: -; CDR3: CASRGAPTGELFF; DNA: TGTGCCAGCAGGGGGGCGCCCACCGGGGAGCTGTTTTTT
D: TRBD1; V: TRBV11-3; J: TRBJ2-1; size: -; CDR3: CASSLRSGGNEQFF; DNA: TGTGCCAGCAGCTTGCGGTCAGGGGGCAATGAGCAGTTCTTC
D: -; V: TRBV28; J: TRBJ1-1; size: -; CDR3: CASSLGAASLLPAFF; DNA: TGTGCCAGCAGTTTGGGCGCCGCCAGCCTACTCCCCGCTTTCTTT
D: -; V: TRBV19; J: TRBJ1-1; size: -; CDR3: CASSQLDEAFF; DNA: TGTGCCAGTAGTCAGTTGGATGAAGCTTTCTTT
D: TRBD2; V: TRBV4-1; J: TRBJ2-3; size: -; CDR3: CASSQGAGGPYERQYF; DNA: TGCGCCAGCAGCCAAGGCGCGGGAGGGCCCTATGAAAGGCAGTATTTT
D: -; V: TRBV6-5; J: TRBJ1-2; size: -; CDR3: CASSRAGLTTGYTF; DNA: TGTGCCAGCAGTCGGGCGGGTCTTACAACCGGCTACACCTTC
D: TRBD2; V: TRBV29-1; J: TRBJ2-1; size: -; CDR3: CSGGLAGIGYNEQFF; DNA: TGCAGCGGCGGACTAGCGGGAATTGGGTACAATGAGCAGTTCTTC
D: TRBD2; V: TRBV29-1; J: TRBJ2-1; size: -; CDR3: CSVVGLVDEQFF; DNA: TGCAGCGTTGTGGGACTAGTCGATGAGCAGTTCTTC
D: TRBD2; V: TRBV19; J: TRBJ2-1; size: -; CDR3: CASSRPAGGPAQFF; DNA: TGTGCCAGTAGTCGACCAGCGGGAGGGCCAGCGCAGTTCTTC
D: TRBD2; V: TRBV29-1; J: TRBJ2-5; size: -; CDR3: CSVEGLSGRPQETQYF; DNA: TGCAGCGTTGAAGGTTTAAGCGGGAGGCCCCAAGAGACCCAGTACTTC
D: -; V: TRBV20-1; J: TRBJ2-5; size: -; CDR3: CSATRRETQYF; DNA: TGCAGTGCTACGCGACGGGAGACCCAGTACTTC
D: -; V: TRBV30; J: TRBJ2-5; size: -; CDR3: CAWRALGEMAQYF; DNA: TGTGCCTGGAGGGCCCTCGGGGAGATGGCCCAGTACTTC
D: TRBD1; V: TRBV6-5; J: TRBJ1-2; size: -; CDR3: CASKAGGSYGYTF; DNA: TGTGCCAGCAAGGCAGGGGGGTCCTATGGCTACACCTTC